This T cell receptor beta chain came from a study of blood T cells in healthy people across ages. Study at large: About one barcoded beta molecule per two T cells was captured by template switching.

The authors ran a second PCR of roughly 6 to 12 cycles using a sample-barcoded 5' primer and a J-beta primer mix. TCRdb used MiXCR to reprocess the 5' RACE reads, holding one entry per CDR3 protein. The data contain about 1 million distinct CDR3 sequences, roughly 24% of them singletons. This sample was also put to use in a study of T cells of mothers and their children.

This TCR was recovered from a girl aged 2 to 9 in good health. The sample taken for sequencing was blood.

For the CDR3, the DNA is TGTGCCAGCAGCCAAGATCCCCGACAGCAATTCTACGAGCAGTACTTC. This translates into CASSQDPRQQFYEQYF. The J gene is TRBJ2-7, the V gene TRBV3-1; D is perhaps TRBD1 (5 bases). V lost 0 bases to trimming and J lost 3 bases, with 15 bases between them. Germline V lookup: CDR1 LGHDT, CDR2 YNNKEL (reference sequence). This CDR3 is built from 16 residues.